This T cell receptor beta chain was identified during a study of blood T cell repertoires in COVID-19. Overall study: Samples taken during acute and convalescent COVID-19 were collected in the United States, Italy and Spain. The cDNA or gDNA used as material had been derived from T cells, B-cell-depleted T cells, or PBMCs.

From germline, CDR1 is KGHSH and CDR2 LQKENI. This CDR3 spans 16 amino acids. V was pared by 6 bases and J by 2 bases, with 20 bases between. In the original workflow: Estimated nucleated cell counts came from reference gene primer amplification. Method: immunoSEQ multiplex PCR; TCRdb's copy keeps in-frame clones and lacks some. V and J calls and clone size are as listed in that table; D and trimming were resolved from the DNA. The data show tens of thousands of clones, about 80% seen once. This clone appeared a few times. Sequencing was done on a sample of peripheral blood. The V gene is TRBV18, the J gene TRBJ2-7; no reliable D call. The source is a human donor in a cohort sampled during active COVID-19. The CDR3, as DNA: TGTGCCAGCTCTGTATCAACTGCGGCAGTAGCCTACGAGCAGTACTTC. This codes for CASSVSTAAVAYEQYF.